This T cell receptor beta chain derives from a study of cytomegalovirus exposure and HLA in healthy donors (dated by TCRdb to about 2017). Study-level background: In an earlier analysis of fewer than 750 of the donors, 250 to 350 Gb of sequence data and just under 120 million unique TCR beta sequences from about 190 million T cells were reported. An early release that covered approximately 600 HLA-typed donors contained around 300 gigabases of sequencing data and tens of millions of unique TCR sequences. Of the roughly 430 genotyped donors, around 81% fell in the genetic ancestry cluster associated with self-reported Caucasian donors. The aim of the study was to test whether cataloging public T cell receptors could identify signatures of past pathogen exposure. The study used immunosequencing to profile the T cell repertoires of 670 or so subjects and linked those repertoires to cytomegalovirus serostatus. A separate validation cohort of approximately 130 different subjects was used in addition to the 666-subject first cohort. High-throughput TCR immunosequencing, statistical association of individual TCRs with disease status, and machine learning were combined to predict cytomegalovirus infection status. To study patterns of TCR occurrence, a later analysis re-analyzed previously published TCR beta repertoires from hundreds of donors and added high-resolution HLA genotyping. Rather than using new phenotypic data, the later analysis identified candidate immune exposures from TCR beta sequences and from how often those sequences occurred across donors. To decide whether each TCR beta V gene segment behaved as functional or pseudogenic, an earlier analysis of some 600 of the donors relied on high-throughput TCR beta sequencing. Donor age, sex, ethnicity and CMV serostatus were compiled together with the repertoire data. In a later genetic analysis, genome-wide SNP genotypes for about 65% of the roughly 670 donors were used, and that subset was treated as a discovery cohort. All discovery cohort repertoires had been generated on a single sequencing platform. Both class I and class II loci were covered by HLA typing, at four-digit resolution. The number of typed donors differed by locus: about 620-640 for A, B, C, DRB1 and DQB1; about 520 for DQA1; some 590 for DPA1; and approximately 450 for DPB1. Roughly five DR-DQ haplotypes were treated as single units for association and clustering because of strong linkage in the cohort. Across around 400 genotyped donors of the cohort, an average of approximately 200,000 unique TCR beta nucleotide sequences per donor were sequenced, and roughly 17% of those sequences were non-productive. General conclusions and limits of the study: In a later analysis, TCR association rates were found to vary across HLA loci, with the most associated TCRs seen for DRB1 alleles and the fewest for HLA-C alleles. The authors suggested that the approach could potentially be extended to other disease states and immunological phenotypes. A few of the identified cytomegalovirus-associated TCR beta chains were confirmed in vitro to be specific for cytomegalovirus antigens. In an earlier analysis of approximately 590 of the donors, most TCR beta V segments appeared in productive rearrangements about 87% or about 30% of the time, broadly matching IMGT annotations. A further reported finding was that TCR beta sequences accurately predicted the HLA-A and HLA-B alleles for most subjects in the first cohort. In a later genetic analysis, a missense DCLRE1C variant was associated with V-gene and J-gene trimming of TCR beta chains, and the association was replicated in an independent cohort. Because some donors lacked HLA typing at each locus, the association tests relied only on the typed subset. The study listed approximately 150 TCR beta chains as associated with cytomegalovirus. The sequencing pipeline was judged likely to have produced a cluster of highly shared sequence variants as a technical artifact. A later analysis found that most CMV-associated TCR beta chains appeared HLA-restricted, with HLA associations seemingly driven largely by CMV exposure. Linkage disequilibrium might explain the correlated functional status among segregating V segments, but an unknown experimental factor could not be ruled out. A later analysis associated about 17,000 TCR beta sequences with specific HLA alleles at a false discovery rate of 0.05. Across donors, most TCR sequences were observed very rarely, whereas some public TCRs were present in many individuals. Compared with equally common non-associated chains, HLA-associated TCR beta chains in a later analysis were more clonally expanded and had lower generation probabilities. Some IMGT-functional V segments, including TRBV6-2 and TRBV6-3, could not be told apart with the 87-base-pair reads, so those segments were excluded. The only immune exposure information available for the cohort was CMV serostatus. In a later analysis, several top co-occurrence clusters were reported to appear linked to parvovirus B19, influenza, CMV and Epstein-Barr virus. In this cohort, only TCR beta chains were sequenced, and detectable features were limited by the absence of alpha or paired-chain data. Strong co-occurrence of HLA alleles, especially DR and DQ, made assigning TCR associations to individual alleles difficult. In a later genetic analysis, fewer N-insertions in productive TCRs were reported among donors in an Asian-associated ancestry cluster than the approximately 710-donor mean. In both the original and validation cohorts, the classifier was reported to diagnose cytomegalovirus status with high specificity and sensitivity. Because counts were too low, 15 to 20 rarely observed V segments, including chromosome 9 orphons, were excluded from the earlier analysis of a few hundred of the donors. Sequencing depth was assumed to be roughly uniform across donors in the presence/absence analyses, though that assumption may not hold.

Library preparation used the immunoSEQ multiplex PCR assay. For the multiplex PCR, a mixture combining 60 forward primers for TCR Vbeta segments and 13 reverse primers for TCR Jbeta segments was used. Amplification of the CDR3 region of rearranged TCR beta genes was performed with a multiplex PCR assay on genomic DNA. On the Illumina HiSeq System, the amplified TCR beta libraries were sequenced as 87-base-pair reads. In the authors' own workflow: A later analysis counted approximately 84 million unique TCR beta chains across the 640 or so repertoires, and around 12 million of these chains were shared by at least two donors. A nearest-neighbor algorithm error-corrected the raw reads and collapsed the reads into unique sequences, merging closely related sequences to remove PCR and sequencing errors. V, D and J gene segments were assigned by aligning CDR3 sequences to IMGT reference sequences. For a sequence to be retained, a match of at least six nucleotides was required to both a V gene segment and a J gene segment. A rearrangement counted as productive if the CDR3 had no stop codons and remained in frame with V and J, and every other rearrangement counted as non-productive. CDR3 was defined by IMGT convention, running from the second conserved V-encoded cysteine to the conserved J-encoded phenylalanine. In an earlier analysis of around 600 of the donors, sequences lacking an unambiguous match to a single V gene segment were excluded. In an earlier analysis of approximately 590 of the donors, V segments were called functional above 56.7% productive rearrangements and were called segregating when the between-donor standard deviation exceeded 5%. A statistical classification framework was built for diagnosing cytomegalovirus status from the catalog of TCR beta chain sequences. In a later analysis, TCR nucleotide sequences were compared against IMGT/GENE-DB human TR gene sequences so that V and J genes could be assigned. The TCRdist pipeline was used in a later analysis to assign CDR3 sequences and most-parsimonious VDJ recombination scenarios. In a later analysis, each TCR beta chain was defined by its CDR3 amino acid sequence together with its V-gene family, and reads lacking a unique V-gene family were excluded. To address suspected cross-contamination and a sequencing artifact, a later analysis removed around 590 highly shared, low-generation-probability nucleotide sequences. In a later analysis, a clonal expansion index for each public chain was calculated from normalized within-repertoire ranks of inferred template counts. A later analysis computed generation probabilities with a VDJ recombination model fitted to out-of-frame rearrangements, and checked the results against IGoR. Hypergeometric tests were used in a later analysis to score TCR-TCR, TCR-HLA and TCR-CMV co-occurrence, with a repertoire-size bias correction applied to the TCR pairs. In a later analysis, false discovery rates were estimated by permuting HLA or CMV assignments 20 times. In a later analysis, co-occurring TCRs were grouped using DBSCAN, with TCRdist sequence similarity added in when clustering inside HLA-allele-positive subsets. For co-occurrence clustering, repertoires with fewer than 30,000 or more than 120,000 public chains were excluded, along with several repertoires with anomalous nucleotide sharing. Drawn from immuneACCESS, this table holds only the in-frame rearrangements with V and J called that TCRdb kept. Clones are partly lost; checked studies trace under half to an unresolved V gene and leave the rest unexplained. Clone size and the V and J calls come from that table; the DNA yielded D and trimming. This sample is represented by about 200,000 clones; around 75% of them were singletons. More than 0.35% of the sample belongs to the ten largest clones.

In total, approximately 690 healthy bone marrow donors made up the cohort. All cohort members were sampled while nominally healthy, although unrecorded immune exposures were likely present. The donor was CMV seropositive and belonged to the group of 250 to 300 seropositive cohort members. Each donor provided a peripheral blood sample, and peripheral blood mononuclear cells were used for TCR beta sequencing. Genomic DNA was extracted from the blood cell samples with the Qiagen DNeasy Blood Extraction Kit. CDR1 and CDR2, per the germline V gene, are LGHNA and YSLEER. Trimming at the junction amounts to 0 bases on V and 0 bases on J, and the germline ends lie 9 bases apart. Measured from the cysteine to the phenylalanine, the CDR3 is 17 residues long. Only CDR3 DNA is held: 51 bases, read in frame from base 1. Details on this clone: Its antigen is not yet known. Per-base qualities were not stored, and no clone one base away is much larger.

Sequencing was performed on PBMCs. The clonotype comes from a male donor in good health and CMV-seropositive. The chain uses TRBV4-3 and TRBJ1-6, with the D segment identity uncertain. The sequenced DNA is TGCGCCAGCAGCCAAGAGCTAAGGAGCTCCTATAATTCACCCCTCCACTTT. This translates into CASSQELRSSYNSPLHF.